The 14 T cell receptor beta chains in this list originate from one sample, sequenced in a study of blood T cell repertoires in COVID-19 (dated by TCRdb to the early 2020s). Library generation was performed with the immunoSEQ multiplex PCR assay. This immuneACCESS table, as held by TCRdb, lists in-frame sequences with V and J called but not all clones. Of the missing ones, under half trace to an unresolved V gene in checked studies; the others have no known cause. The table for this sample lists 300,000 to 450,000 clones; approximately 77% of them were counted only once. Together, the top ten hold under 1.2% of the sample. Sample: peripheral blood. Every receptor here comes from a human donor with acute or convalescent COVID-19. The donor label of this sample is uncertain.

This sequence joins TRBV18 and TRBJ2-4; TRBD1 aligns across 7 bases. After removal of 6 bases from V and 1 base from J, the junction contained 12 bases not matched to a gene. The germline V gene has CDR1 KGHSH and CDR2 LQKENI. The CDR3 spans 17 residues. The CDR3 spells CASSPAGGRGAKNIQYF. CDR3 DNA sequence: TGTGCCAGCTCGCCCGCAGGGGGTAGGGGTGCCAAAAACATTCAGTACTTC.

J is TRBJ2-1 and V is TRBV30; possibly TRBD1 for D (6 bases). Per germline, CDR1 GTSNPN and CDR2 SVGIG (reference sequence). This CDR3 has 15 residues. V lost 0 bases and J 2 bases, leaving 11 bases between the germline ends. CDR3: CAWSVSGHPYNEQFF. The CDR3 nucleotides are TGTGCCTGGAGTGTATCGGGACATCCCTACAATGAGCAGTTCTTC. Variable domain in full (rest from reference TRBV30 and TRBJ2-1): SQTIHQWPATLVQPVGSPLSLECTVEGTSNPNLYWYRQAAGRGLQLLFYSVGIGQISSEVPQNLSASRPQDRQFILSSKKLLLSDSGFYLCAWSVSGHPYNEQFFGPGTRLTVL.

The rearrangement joins TRBV3-1 (or the pseudogene TRBV3-2) to TRBJ2-7; the match to TRBD1 covers 11 bases. This CDR3 spans 14 amino acids. V lost 4 bases and J lost 3; bases outside the gene matches: 2. Germline lookup yields CDR1 LGHDT and CDR2 YNNKEL (reference sequence). This chain's CDR3 is CASSRTGGSYEQYF. The CDR3 region has the DNA TGTGCCAGCAGCCGGACAGGGGGCAGCTACGAGCAGTACTTC.

V and J are TRBV15 and TRBJ1-4, with 7 nucleotides matching TRBD1. The trim removed 5 bases at V and 4 bases at J, leaving 4 bases unmatched. This CDR3 has 14 amino acids. Germline V gives CDR1 LNHNV, CDR2 YYDKDF (reference sequence). Written as DNA, the CDR3 is TGTGCCACCAGCCAGGGGGACAGTAATGAAAAACTGTTTTTT. Residues: CATSQGDSNEKLFF. The variable domain in full, completed from reference TRBV15 and TRBJ1-4, reads DAMVIQNPRYQVTQFGKPVTLSCSQTLNHNVMYWYQQKSSQAPKLLFHYYDKDFNNEADTPDNFQSRRPNTSFCFLDIRSPGLGDTAMYLCATSQGDSNEKLFFGSGTQLSVL.

This sequence joins TRBV2 and TRBJ1-6, with a possible D match to TRBD1 (5 bases). The CDR3 length is 14 residues. V shed 6 bases and J shed 11 bases, with 17 bases lying between them. Per germline, CDR1 SNHLY and CDR2 FYNNEI. CDR3 coding DNA: TGTGCCAGCAGGGGGGACTCACGCGTTCCACCCCTCCACTTT. Translated: CASRGDSRVPPLHF.

V and J are TRBV5-4 and TRBJ2-3; D might be TRBD2 (6 bases). The CDR3 sequence is 16 residues long. Deletions cut 4 bases from V and 3 bases from J, with 18 bases between. The V gene's germline CDR1 is SGHNT and CDR2 YYREEE (reference sequence). The CDR3, as DNA: TGTGCCAGCAGCACTTCCGGGACTCTCCATACAGATACGCAGTATTTT. Translation: CASSTSGTLHTDTQYF.

The V and J genes are TRBV21-1 and TRBJ2-7; TRBD2 reflects the table's D call only, with no check against the DNA. TRBV21-1 is described as a pseudogene. The CDR3 loop spans 16 amino acids. CDR3 sequence: CASSKDSDLSSYEQYF. CDR3 bases: TGTGCCAGCAGCAAAGATTCGGACTTGAGCTCCTACGAGCAGTACTTC.

The rearrangement links TRBV18 to TRBJ2-3; 7 nucleotides line up with TRBD1. The CDR3 contains 16 residues. The V gene's germline CDR1 is KGHSH and CDR2 LQKENI. V lost 2 bases, J lost 2 bases, and 7 bases stayed unmatched. CDR3 bases: TGTGCCAGCTCACCAGTCGACAGGGTGAACACAGATACGCAGTATTTT. Translation: CASSPVDRVNTDTQYF.

The rearrangement uses TRBV18 and TRBJ1-5; D perhaps matches TRBD1 (6 bases). Germline V CDR1 and CDR2: KGHSH, LQKENI. Trimming shortened V by 2 bases and J by 7 bases, and 18 bases separated the two germline ends. CDR3 length: 16 amino acids. CDR3 region: CASSPGQGPKGQPQHF. The CDR3, as DNA: TGTGCCAGCTCACCAGGGCAGGGGCCCAAAGGGCAGCCCCAGCATTTT.

The chain has TRBV27 and TRBJ2-7, with TRBD1 identical over 10 bases. The CDR3 covers 17 residues. CDR1 MNHEY and CDR2 SMNVEV come from the germline V gene (reference sequence). The V gene end was trimmed by 6 bases and the J gene end by 2 bases; junction bases not matched to a gene: 13. As DNA, the CDR3 is TGTGCCAGCAGACCAATTCCCGGGACAGGGGTCGCCTACGAGCAGTACTTC. Residues: CASRPIPGTGVAYEQYF.

The chain couples TRBV2 to TRBJ2-7, with TRBD2 matching 13 bases. The CDR3 contains 14 residues. In germline, CDR1 is SNHLY, CDR2 FYNNEI. With V trimmed by 8 bases and J by 2 bases, 3 bases remained unmatched. The CDR3 protein is CASQLAGGTYEQYF. CDR3 DNA sequence: TGTGCCAGCCAACTAGCGGGAGGGACCTACGAGCAGTACTTC.

This clone was detected once. The gene calls are TRBV2 and TRBJ1-2; no firm D call. The CDR3 is 13 amino acids. The germline V and J ends were trimmed by 6 bases and 2 bases, with 10 bases remaining between them. From germline, CDR1 is SNHLY and CDR2 FYNNEI. CDR3 coding DNA: TGTGCCAGCAGCCGGGAGCGAAACTATGGCTACACCTTC. Translation: CASSRERNYGYTF.

This chain connects TRBV27 to TRBJ2-7; 8 positions agree with TRBD1. CDR3 size: 14 residues. J was trimmed by 3 bases and V by 6 bases; bases with no gene match: 7. Germline V gene sequence: CDR1 MNHEY, CDR2 SMNVEV (reference sequence). In nucleotides, the CDR3 is TGTGCCAGCAGAGGGTTCGGACAGGGCTACGAGCAGTACTTC. Its translation: CASRGFGQGYEQYF.

V and J are TRBV18 and TRBJ1-1, with TRBD1 matching 7 bases. The J segment lost 5 bases and the V segment lost 2 bases, leaving 14 bases of the junction unmatched. The CDR3 runs to 17 residues. The germline V gene encodes CDR1 KGHSH and CDR2 LQKENI. The CDR3 spells CASSPRQGLNAVTEAFF. As DNA, the CDR3 is TGTGCCAGCTCACCAAGACAGGGCCTTAACGCCGTGACTGAAGCTTTCTTT.